Each of the 31 T cell receptor beta chains below was sequenced from the same sample in a study of blood T cell repertoires in COVID-19. TCRdb's copy holds only in-frame clones and misses some; the assay was immunoSEQ multiplex PCR. The sample gives a few hundred thousand clones, 85% to 90% of which show up once; approximately 1.8% is in the top ten. Specimen: PBMCs or T cells enriched from blood (not recorded which). These receptors were obtained from a woman aged 40 to 55 who had recovered from COVID-19.

This rearrangement joins TRBV7-2 to TRBJ2-3, with 8 bases matching TRBD2. The germline CDR1 and CDR2 sequences are SGHTA and FQGNSA. This CDR3 region has 13 residues. V gave up 5 bases and J gave up 11 bases; unmatched junction bases: 9. The CDR3 region is CASSPRLARRQYF. The CDR3 nucleotides are TGTGCCAGCAGCCCTAGACTAGCGAGGAGGCAGTATTTT.

V is TRBV29-1 and J is TRBJ2-7; TRBD2 agrees at 8 bases. Germline V gives CDR1 SQVTM, CDR2 ANQGSEA. V lost 3 bases, J lost 3 bases, and 7 bases stayed unmatched. This CDR3 has 14 residues. The CDR3: CSVEVPSGSYEQYF. In nucleotides, the CDR3 is TGCAGCGTTGAGGTTCCAAGCGGGAGCTACGAGCAGTACTTC.

Ten or more counts support this clone. This chain joins TRBV7-9 and TRBJ2-5, with TRBD2 as a possible D gene (5 bases). The V and J ends lost 1 base and 5 bases respectively, with 20 bases between them. This CDR3 region has 17 residues. Germline V gene data show CDR1 as SEHNR and CDR2 as FQNEAQ (reference sequence). DNA for the CDR3: TGTGCCAGCAGCTTAGGTATAGTTGTAGCGCTAGGGGAGACCCAGTACTTC. It translates to CASSLGIVVALGETQYF.

The rearrangement uses TRBV7-9 and TRBJ2-1, with 10 bases identical to TRBD2. The CDR3 length is 17 residues. V shed 5 bases and J 0 bases; nucleotides not matched to a gene: 7. CDR1 is SEHNR, CDR2 FQNEAQ, per germline (reference sequence). DNA for the CDR3: TGTGCCAGCAGCCGAGGACTAGCGGTTGGCTCCTACAATGAGCAGTTCTTC. Translating it yields CASSRGLAVGSYNEQFF.

The J gene is TRBJ2-1, the V gene TRBV27; the match to TRBD2 covers 11 bases. The junction had 10 bases not matched to a gene; V was cut back by 7 bases and J by 5 bases. CDR1 and CDR2 (germline): MNHEY, SMNVEV (reference sequence). This CDR3 comprises 16 residues. CDR3 amino acids: CASTMTSGKTHNEQFF. CDR3 coding DNA: TGTGCCAGCACCATGACTAGCGGGAAGACGCACAATGAGCAGTTCTTC.

The CDR3 DNA reads as TGTGCCAGCAGCTTAACCGGCTCAGGGGGTCCCCTCCACTTT. This encodes CASSLTGSGGPLHF. The rearrangement uses TRBV5-4 and TRBJ1-6, with 7 bases matching TRBD1. CDR1 and CDR2 (germline): SGHNT, YYREEE (reference sequence). This CDR3 contains 14 residues. Germline trimming cut 2 bases from V and 13 bases from J; bases unmatched to any gene: 9.

The chain uses TRBV4-3 and TRBJ2-7; 10 nucleotides line up with TRBD1. The CDR3 sequence is 18 residues long. The trim removed 2 bases at V and 3 bases at J, leaving 13 bases unmatched. The germline V gene encodes CDR1 LGHNA and CDR2 YSLEER. CDR3 coding DNA: TGCGCCAGCAGCCAACACCCAACCGGGACAGGGGAAGTCTACGAGCAGTACTTC. It specifies CASSQHPTGTGEVYEQYF.

Comments on this clone: Other nucleotide sequences in the sample specify the same CDR3. The DNA of the CDR3 is TGCGCCAGCAGCTTAGGACAGAGCAATCAGCCCCAGCATTTT. Encoded protein: CASSLGQSNQPQHF. This rearrangement joins TRBV5-1 to TRBJ1-5, with D tentatively TRBD1 (6 bases). Germline lookup yields CDR1 SGHRS and CDR2 YFSETQ. The CDR3 contains 14 residues. V was trimmed by 2 bases and J by 1 base, leaving 7 bases between them.

The V gene is TRBV21-1, the J gene TRBJ1-2; the table's D call, TRBD1, was not checked against the DNA. TRBV21-1 is given as a pseudogene. The CDR3 is 15 amino acids. CDR3 protein: CASSKGPGGKYGYTF. DNA for the CDR3: TGTGCCAGCAGCAAAGGGCCAGGGGGCAAATATGGCTACACCTTC.

The chain has TRBV5-1 and TRBJ2-5, with D possibly being TRBD1 (6 bases). From germline, CDR1 is SGHRS and CDR2 YFSETQ. The length of the CDR3 is 14 residues. Trimming cost V 1 base and J 4 bases, with 11 bases left between them. The CDR3 protein is CASSLSRGRETQYF. The DNA for the CDR3 is TGCGCCAGCAGCTTGTCCAGGGGCAGAGAGACCCAGTACTTC. Using reference TRBV5-1 and TRBJ2-5 for the parts outside the CDR3, the full variable domain is KAGVTQTPRYLIKTRGQQVTLSCSPISGHRSVSWYQQTPGQGLQFLFEYFSETQRNKGNFPGRFSGRQFSNSRSEMNVSTLELGDSALYLCASSLSRGRETQYFGPGTRLLVL.

This clone was seen a single time. This sequence joins TRBV29-1 and TRBJ1-1; D gene ambiguous. V was cut by 8 bases and J by 2 bases, with 12 bases left in between. CDR3 length equals 12 residues. The germline gives CDR1 SQVTM, CDR2 ANQGSEA. The CDR3 bases are TGCAGCCCGACGCGGGAAAACACTGAAGCTTTCTTT. Encoded protein: CSPTRENTEAFF.

The rearrangement links TRBV11-2 to TRBJ1-2; TRBD1 matches 10 bases. CDR3 length: 16 residues. Germline V lookup: CDR1 SGHAT, CDR2 FQNNGV. V was clipped by 5 bases and J by 4 bases; unmatched bases: 10. Written as DNA, the CDR3 is TGTGCCAGCAGCGTACCTGGGACAGGGGCGGCCTATGGCTACACCTTC. Its protein product is CASSVPGTGAAYGYTF.

J is TRBJ1-1 and V is TRBV18, with 8 bases matching TRBD1. The germline gives CDR1 KGHSH, CDR2 LQKENI. CDR3 length: 17 amino acids. V shed 4 bases and J 4 bases; nucleotides not matched to a gene: 14. CDR3 sequence reads: CASSLKTGVGAVTEAFF. In DNA, the CDR3 is TGTGCCAGCTCACTTAAGACAGGGGTGGGCGCGGTCACTGAAGCTTTCTTT. The full variable domain, rest sourced from reference TRBV18 and TRBJ1-1, is NAGVMQNPRHLVRRRGQEARLRCSPMKGHSHVYWYRQLPEEGLKFMVYLQKENIIDESGMPKERFSAEFPKEGPSILRIQQVVRGDSAAYFCASSLKTGVGAVTEAFFGQGTRLTVV.

V gene TRBV6-2 or TRBV6-3 combines with J gene TRBJ1-5; no reliable D call. The CDR3 runs to 15 residues. Trimming stripped 0 bases from V and 1 base from J, with 7 bases between. Germline CDR1 is MNHEY and CDR2 is SVGEGT. Here the CDR3 DNA reads TGTGCCAGCAGTTACTCGGAGGTCAGCAATCAGCCCCAGCATTTT. This codes for CASSYSEVSNQPQHF.

This chain links TRBV7-9 with TRBJ2-1; D gene uncertain. The length of the CDR3 is 11 residues. Per germline, CDR1 SEHNR and CDR2 FQNEAQ (reference sequence). Trimming left V 4 bases short and J 10 bases short, with 8 bases between. The CDR3 region is CASSYGREQFF. CDR3 nucleotide sequence: TGTGCCAGCAGCTATGGCAGGGAGCAGTTCTTC. Full variable domain (outside the CDR3, taken from reference TRBV7-9 and TRBJ2-1): DTGVSQNPRHKITKRGQNVTFRCDPISEHNRLYWYRQTLGQGPEFLTYFQNEAQLEKSRLLSDRFSAERPKGSFSTLEIQRTEQGDSAMYLCASSYGREQFFGPGTRLTVL.

The rearrangement joins TRBV5-5 to TRBJ2-7, with D possibly matching TRBD1 (5 bases). Trimming pared 4 bases from V and 0 bases from J, leaving 14 bases between. The CDR3 extends over 15 amino acids. The germline gives CDR1 SGHKS, CDR2 YYEKEE (reference sequence). For the CDR3, the DNA is TGTGCCAGCAGCCCGTCAGGTGGGGCCTCCTACGAGCAGTACTTC. The encoded protein is CASSPSGGASYEQYF.

The V gene is TRBV5-6, the J gene TRBJ1-5, with 7 nucleotides matching TRBD1. Unmatched junction bases numbered 11, after V lost 4 bases and J lost 1 base. The CDR3 sequence is 17 residues long. Germline CDR1 is SGHDT and CDR2 is YYEEEE. CDR3 sequence (DNA): TGTGCCAGCAGCCGGGGCACAGGGGTGTCGAGCAATCAGCCCCAGCATTTT. Residues: CASSRGTGVSSNQPQHF.

The chain uses TRBV29-1 and TRBJ1-2, with 7 bases aligning to TRBD1. This CDR3 contains 19 residues. Germline V gene lookup returns CDR1 SQVTM and CDR2 ANQGSEA. The V and J ends lost 4 bases and 6 bases, in that order; junction bases with no gene match: 26. Here the CDR3 reads CSVVLFKQGWMVGLDGYTF. The CDR3 region has the DNA TGCAGCGTTGTGTTGTTCAAACAGGGGTGGATGGTAGGTTTAGATGGCTACACCTTC.

The table lists this clone with a count of one. V gene TRBV7-6 combines with J gene TRBJ2-7; TRBD2 agrees at 12 bases. Unmatched junction bases numbered 16, after V lost 5 bases and J lost 2 bases. CDR1 SGHVS and CDR2 FNYEAQ come from the germline V gene. The CDR3 runs to 19 residues. The CDR3 coding sequence is TGTGCCAGCAGCCAACAAGTTGGGGCGACTAGCGGGAGAACCTACGAGCAGTACTTC. Protein sequence: CASSQQVGATSGRTYEQYF.

The V gene is TRBV7-8, the J gene TRBJ1-5, with 9 nucleotides matching TRBD1. This CDR3 spans 16 amino acids. Trimming took 5 bases from V and 5 from J; bases not matched to a gene: 10. Germline V lookup: CDR1 SGHVS, CDR2 FQNEAQ. As DNA, the CDR3 is TGTGCCAGCAGCCAACTAACAGGGGGCCGTGATCAGCCCCAGCATTTT. Translation gives CASSQLTGGRDQPQHF.

This chain connects TRBV5-1 to TRBJ2-7; TRBD1 matches 10 bases. Germline V gives CDR1 SGHRS, CDR2 YFSETQ. This CDR3 spans 24 amino acids. V lost 0 bases, J lost 3 bases, and 30 bases stayed unmatched. Here the CDR3 reads CASSLASGQGLGRRGPEGFYEQYF. The CDR3 coding sequence is TGCGCCAGCAGCTTGGCTTCGGGACAGGGGTTAGGACGACGAGGTCCCGAGGGGTTCTACGAGCAGTACTTC.

V gene TRBV30 combines with J gene TRBJ1-3; D not resolved. Between the trimmed V and J ends, which lost 1 base and 3 bases, there was a span of 10 bases. The CDR3 is 14 amino acids. Germline V gives CDR1 GTSNPN, CDR2 SVGIG (reference sequence). CDR3 sequence reads: CAWSAKGDGNTIYF. The CDR3 DNA sequence: TGTGCCTGGAGTGCCAAGGGAGATGGAAACACCATATATTTT.

This chain connects TRBV14 to TRBJ2-7, with D possibly being TRBD2 (6 bases). The CDR3 loop spans 15 amino acids. CDR1 SGHDN and CDR2 FVKESK come from the germline V gene. V lost 0 bases and J lost 0, with 9 bases in between. The CDR3 sequence is CASSQDVAVSYEQYF. The DNA of the CDR3 is TGTGCCAGCAGCCAAGATGTAGCGGTCTCCTACGAGCAGTACTTC.

The chain carries TRBV14 and TRBJ2-2; D is possibly TRBD2 (6 bases). The CDR3 length is 16 residues. Trimming shortened V by 3 bases and J by 3 bases, and 14 bases separated the two germline ends. Germline V lookup: CDR1 SGHDN, CDR2 FVKESK. CDR3 in DNA: TGTGCCAGCAGCCATCTTCGCGGAGGGTACACCGGGGAGCTGTTTTTT. Amino acids: CASSHLRGGYTGELFF.

The V call is TRBV6-6, the J call TRBJ2-1; a weak D match, TRBD1 (5 bases). Germline lookup yields CDR1 MNHNY and CDR2 SVGAGI (reference sequence). With 6 bases removed from V and 4 bases from J, the gap between germline ends came to 10 bases. The CDR3 sequence is 13 residues long. This CDR3 reads CASSSRQYNEQFF. Written as DNA, the CDR3 is TGTGCCAGCAGCTCTAGACAGTACAATGAGCAGTTCTTC.

The chain is built from TRBV7-9 and TRBJ1-3, with D unresolved. The length of the CDR3 is 17 residues. Germline loops: CDR1 SEHNR, CDR2 FQNEAQ (reference sequence). The V and J ends lost 5 bases and 2 bases respectively, with 19 bases between them. The chain's CDR3 is CASSLAYERGAGNTIYF. The CDR3 coding sequence is TGTGCCAGCAGCCTTGCGTACGAACGGGGAGCTGGAAACACCATATATTTT.

This clone was found a few times. This chain uses TRBV18 with TRBJ2-5; TRBD2 aligns across 12 bases. CDR3 size: 16 residues. V shed 5 bases and J 6 bases; nucleotides not matched to a gene: 10. The germline gives CDR1 KGHSH, CDR2 LQKENI. CDR3 loop: CASSDATSGRGKTQYF. The CDR3, as DNA: TGTGCCAGCTCAGACGCGACTAGCGGGAGAGGGAAGACCCAGTACTTC.

The V call is TRBV5-4, the J call TRBJ1-1; 11 positions agree with TRBD1. Germline lookup yields CDR1 SGHNT and CDR2 YYREEE (reference sequence). The V segment lost 4 bases and the J segment 7 bases; nucleotides outside the gene matches: 6. The CDR3 length is 14 residues. CDR3 nucleotide sequence: TGTGCCAGCAGCGGAGTGGGACAGGGGGATGAAGCTTTCTTT. Protein product: CASSGVGQGDEAFF.

This chain joins TRBV6-2 or TRBV6-3 and TRBJ1-1; D not certain. Germline V lookup: CDR1 MNHEY, CDR2 SVGEGT. Between the trimmed V and J ends, which lost 5 bases and 2 bases, there was a span of 12 bases. This CDR3 comprises 14 residues. CDR3 amino acids: CASSPVRGNTEAFF. CDR3 DNA sequence: TGTGCCAGCAGTCCAGTCAGAGGTAACACTGAAGCTTTCTTT.

The V and J genes are TRBV6-5 and TRBJ2-7; 9 bases are shared with TRBD1. The CDR3 consists of 15 residues. V lost 4 bases, J lost 3 bases, and 7 bases stayed unmatched. Germline V gene data show CDR1 as MNHEY and CDR2 as SVGAGI. CDR3 amino acids: CASSWPGQGLYEQYF. The CDR3 DNA follows: TGTGCCAGCAGTTGGCCGGGACAGGGCCTCTACGAGCAGTACTTC.

V is TRBV5-8 and J is TRBJ2-1; 11 nucleotides agree with TRBD2. CDR1 and CDR2 from the germline V gene are SGHTS and YDEGEE. This CDR3 has 16 residues. Trimming at V came to 3 bases and at J to 4 bases, leaving 6 bases not matched to a gene. CDR3 in amino acids: CASSSGTSGPYNEQFF. DNA for the CDR3: TGTGCCAGCAGCTCCGGGACTAGCGGCCCATACAATGAGCAGTTCTTC.